The TCR beta chain described here comes from a study of shared clonotypes between healthy human individuals (dated by TCRdb to the early 2020s). Study-wide context: Three men and two women, aged 18 to 49 years, made up the cohort. Leukapheresis yielded between about 0.94 and 8.9 billion PBMCs per donor. To increase sequencing depth and limit assay-specific biases, TCR repertoire library preparation and sequencing were carried out by different laboratories using diverse techniques. For each donor, three plates each were used for CD4 naive and CD4 memory, two plates were used for CD8 naive, and one plate was used for CD8 memory. Blood TCR repertoires of a handful of healthy adults were deeply sequenced to estimate repertoire size and the extent of clonotype sharing between individuals. Findings and caveats that apply to the study as a whole: Larger estimated clonotype richness was generally found for naive subsets than for memory subsets. Sampling was restricted to blood, and TCR repertoires in tissues likely differ from the TCR repertoires found in blood. Clonotypes shared by all four sorted-subset donors showed higher generation probabilities than non-shared clonotypes. The small number of donors limited the genetic and exposure-history diversity represented. Across a handful of donors, 5% to 6% of naive CD4, roughly 3.5% of naive CD8, roughly 2.3% of memory CD4, and approximately 0.4% of memory CD8 clonotypes were shared. Pairwise subsampling led to the expectation that sequencing depth would affect the degree of clonotype sharing among donors. Rarefaction of sorted-subset datasets indicated incomplete sequencing despite the large sequencing depth.

The donors were healthy, HIV-negative adults with no recently reported acute infections or vaccinations. Only Caucasian adults living in Nashville, Tennessee, USA were represented among the donors. CD4+ T cells were enriched by magnetic negative selection; naive cells were then positively selected on CD45RA, and the negative fraction formed the memory subset. Blood was obtained by leukapheresis, after which PBMCs were separated by Ficoll-Histopaque density gradient centrifugation and cryopreserved in liquid nitrogen vapor phase. Purity and quantity of every magnetically sorted T cell population were checked by analytical flow cytometry. Genomic DNA was isolated from each sorted fraction and quantified by UV absorbance on a Nanodrop 2000c. With respect to this clone: Its antigen remains undetermined. The record has no base qualities; no much larger clone is one base away.

The junction shows trimming of 0 bases on V and 5 bases on J, and the gene matches do not reach 13 bases of it. Taken from the germline V gene, the CDR1 and CDR2 loops are LGHNA and YSLEER. The CDR3 holds 18 amino acids from the cysteine to the phenylalanine. The entry retains the CDR3 DNA only, 54 bases that are in frame from base 1. Using the deep immunoSEQ assay, TCR CDR3 regions were amplified from genomic DNA by multiplex PCR. Extracted genomic DNA from each cell subset was distributed evenly across all wells of several immunoSEQ 96-well plates, and each plate was treated as a replicate. For sorted subsets, each replicate PCR was loaded with roughly 0.2 ug genomic DNA, equivalent to 30,000 or so T cell genomes. The purified libraries were quantified using a Qubit 3.0 fluorometer, sized with a Bioanalyzer 2100, and then quantified again using the KAPA Library Quantification kit. Each immunoSEQ 96-well plate was sequenced on its own single-read 150-cycle Illumina NextSeq 550 flow cell. The source study handled its data this way. The immunoSEQ output contained only junctional sequences without quality scores, so filtering could not match that applied to full-length reads. Sequences were annotated with PyIR, a Python wrapper for IgBLAST v1.9, and V/J genes and CDR3 were assigned using IMGT germline references. Any read was removed if the V/J assignment was weak (E-value above 1e-6), the CDR3 was missing, or the read contained stop codons, out-of-frame junctions, or ambiguous translated residues. A V3J clonotype was defined by an identical inferred V gene, J gene, and CDR3 amino acid sequence. Percentage overlap between repertoires was computed as shared unique clonotypes divided by the size of the smaller repertoire. Repertoire richness was assessed with RTK rarefaction, the Chao1 estimator, and Recon v2.1 estimates of unobserved clonotypes. For all TCRbeta clonotypes obtained by the gDNA method from four donors, generation probabilities were computed with OLGA. The immuneACCESS repertoire file appears here via TCRdb, limited to in-frame rearrangements. These files lack a portion of the clones; in checked studies, under half of the deficit traces to unresolved V genes, and the cause of the others is not known. That table supplies the V and J calls and clone size; D and trimming were determined from the DNA. The sample table contains about 1 million clones; only one count was recorded for 70% to 80% of them. Jointly, the top ten make up about 1.5% of the sample.

The sequence came from a man between 18 and 35 years old in good health. The chain couples TRBV4-3 to TRBJ2-5, and TRBD1 matches 9 of the central bases. Sequencing used memory CD4+ T cells sorted from blood. According to the study, the label for this sample's cell subset or site signals: CD45RA-negative fraction. The CDR3 reads as follows: CASSQDLGGTGSWETQYF. Read as DNA, the sequence is TGCGCCAGCAGCCAAGATCTTGGTGGGACAGGGTCGTGGGAGACCCAGTACTTC.